The clone carrying this T cell receptor (beta chain) has ten or more counts. The antigen is unknown. This CDR3 has 13 amino acids. Germline loops: CDR1 ENHRY, CDR2 SYGVKD. Trimming left V 4 bases short and J 3 bases short, with 9 bases between. The TCRbeta library incorporated unique molecular identifiers. Using its own MiXCR run on the PCR reads, TCRdb lists one record per CDR3 protein. This table has about 300,000 distinct CDR3 sequences, roughly a tenth appearing once. The data belong to a study of T-cell reconstitution after alpha-beta-depleted transplantation in children. Points from the study as a whole: Among T cells one year after transplant, newly produced cells accounted for most counts and diversity. High day-60 TCRbeta diversity in some patients came from surviving recipient T cells and thymic progenitors.

The material sequenced was PBMCs, taken before TCRalphabeta/CD19-depleted stem cell transplant. The chain employs TRBV10-3 and TRBJ1-2; D is undetermined. The TCR originated in a boy younger than two with acute myeloid leukemia, due to receive a stem cell transplant. The CDR3 loop is CAISGAPHYGYTF. The CDR3 DNA sequence: TGTGCCATCAGTGGGGCCCCTCACTATGGCTACACCTTC.